Shown below are 24 T cell receptor beta chains from a single sample sequenced in a study of breast tumors, draining lymph nodes, adjacent tissues. Breast cancer patients provided tissue from their axillary draining lymph nodes. Each CDR3 protein gets one entry after TCRdb re-called the multiplex PCR reads with MiXCR. The sample includes about 300,000 distinct CDR3 sequences, 30% to 35% seen only once; the top ten take 1.1%. Sequenced input: axillary lymph node tissue. These TCRs come from a female donor with breast cancer. Some clones in this sample may be carry-over from other donors' samples.

With respect to this clonotype: At one end, the junction sequence differs from germline, possibly due to a read error. V usage is TRBV7-2 and J usage is TRBJ2-1, with 7 bases fitting TRBD2. CDR3 length equals 15 residues. Germline CDR1 is SGHTA and CDR2 is FQGNSA. CDR3 DNA: TGTGCCAGCAGTTTAAGGTTTCTAGCGGCCAATGGGCAGTTCTTC. Its protein product is CASSLRFLAANGQFF. The full variable domain, its missing parts supplied by reference TRBV7-2 and TRBJ2-1, is GAGVSQSPSNKVTEKGKDVELRCDPISGHTALYWYRQSLGQGLEFLIYFQGNSAPDKSGLPSDRFSAERTGGSVSTLTIQRTQQEDSAVYLCASSLRFLAANGQFFGPGTRLTVL.

Comment on this clonotype: At one of its ends the junction is not consistent with the germline gene, which may arise from a read error. J is TRBJ1-1 and V is TRBV10-3; 10 bases line up with TRBD1. The CDR3 sequence is 13 residues long. Per the germline V gene, CDR1 is ENHRY and CDR2 is SYGVKD. The DNA for the CDR3 is TGTGCCAGCAGTTACAGGGACAGGGGACTTGCTTTCTTT. It yields the protein CASSYRDRGLAFF.

This clonotype turned up a few times. A clone one base away is much larger, so this may be a read error. Because it lacks the conserved phenylalanine or tryptophan at the end, this CDR3 is likely a read error. The rearrangement uses TRBV7-9 and TRBJ2-5; D gene ambiguous. V was cut by 6 bases and J by 3 bases, with 14 bases left in between. Germline values: CDR1 SEHNR, CDR2 FQNEAQ (reference sequence). The CDR3 runs to 14 residues. This chain's CDR3 is CASRGFIGKETQYL. DNA for the CDR3: TGTGCCAGCAGGGGCTTTATCGGCAAAGAGACCCAGTACCTC.

This clonotype occurred many times. This sequence joins TRBV28 and TRBJ1-4; 8 bases are a match to TRBD1. The ends lost 6 bases at V and 4 bases at J; junction bases unmatched: 4. CDR1 MDHEN and CDR2 SYDVKM come from the germline V gene. The CDR3 is 14 residues long. The CDR3 DNA reads as TGTGCCAGCAGCCTGGACAGGGTTAATGAAAAACTGTTTTTT. It specifies CASSLDRVNEKLFF.

The J gene is TRBJ1-5, the V gene TRBV5-1; possibly TRBD1 for D (5 bases). V was shortened by 2 bases and J by 7 bases, with 16 bases between the two germline ends. This CDR3 is built from 15 residues. In germline, CDR1 is SGHRS, CDR2 YFSETQ. The CDR3 here is CASSFEGLAGQPQHF. CDR3 bases: TGCGCCAGCAGCTTCGAGGGACTAGCGGGCCAGCCCCAGCATTTT.

This chain joins TRBV2 and TRBJ2-3; 8 bases are a match to TRBD2. Germline V gene sequence: CDR1 SNHLY, CDR2 FYNNEI. V was pared by 2 bases and J by 5 bases, with 9 bases of the junction left unmatched. The CDR3 is 16 amino acids. The CDR3 loop is CASSEWRGERLDTQYF. CDR3 DNA sequence: TGTGCCAGCAGTGAATGGCGGGGGGAGCGGCTAGATACGCAGTATTTT.

This chain links TRBV20-1 with TRBJ1-5, with 11 bases lining up with TRBD1. Trimming took 6 bases from V and 14 from J; bases not matched to a gene: 9. The CDR3 consists of 12 residues. The germline CDR1 and CDR2 sequences are DFQATT and SNEGSKA (reference sequence). DNA for the CDR3: TGCAGTGCACTGGGACAGGGGGAGAGCGAGCATTTT. Amino acid sequence: CSALGQGESEHF.

With respect to this clonotype: A single base separates this from a much larger clone, so it may be a read error. The J gene is TRBJ1-2, the V gene TRBV7-9; D is unresolved. This CDR3 is built from 16 residues. Per the germline V gene, CDR1 is SEHNR and CDR2 is FQNEAQ (reference sequence). CDR3 nucleotide sequence: TGTGCCAGCAGCTTCTGGACCCCGGACGGATACTATGGCTACGCCTTC. This translates into CASSFWTPDGYYGYAF.

Notes on this clonotype: The junction differs from germline at one of its ends, possibly a read error. V is TRBV5-1 and J is TRBJ2-5; D uncertain. CDR1 and CDR2 from the germline V gene are SGHRS and YFSETQ. The length of the CDR3 is 14 residues. CDR3 residues: CASSLRPLQDTQYF. The CDR3 DNA reads as TGCGCCAGCAGCTTGCGACCGCTGCAAGACACCCAGTACTTC.

This clonotype was observed many times. The J gene is TRBJ2-3, the V gene TRBV20-1, with D perhaps TRBD2 (6 bases). There are 17 residues in the CDR3. Germline values: CDR1 DFQATT, CDR2 SNEGSKA (reference sequence). The V gene lost 1 base and the J gene lost 1 base, with 18 bases spanning the gap. The DNA of the CDR3 is TGCAGTGCTAGAGCCTTACAGGAGGGCTGGCGCACAGATACGCAGTATTTT. Translated: CSARALQEGWRTDTQYF.

This clonotype was detected only once. It may be a read error: a sequence one base away is much more abundant. The chain carries TRBV7-9 and TRBJ2-1; D tentatively reads TRBD1 or TRBD2 (5 bases each). V was trimmed by 7 bases and J by 6 bases, leaving 19 bases between them. The CDR3 runs 15 residues. CDR1 and CDR2 from the germline V gene are SEHNR and FQNEAQ (reference sequence). This CDR3 reads CASTLGAAYFNEQFF. CDR3 bases: TGTGCCAGCACCCTCGGGGCAGCGTACTTCAATGAGCAGTTCTTC.

A single count supports this clonotype. One end of the junction is discordant with germline, which a read error may explain. CDR3 coding DNA: TGCAGTGCTGACAACGTCTACAGGGGAGCCAAAAGCATTCAGTACTTC. This codes for CSADNVYRGAKSIQYF. The chain is built from TRBV20-1 and TRBJ2-4; TRBD1 matches at 7 bases. The CDR3 sequence is 16 residues long. The germline CDR1 and CDR2 sequences are DFQATT and SNEGSKA (reference sequence).

The chain combines TRBV5-8 with TRBJ1-5; D unresolved. Germline-derived CDR1 and CDR2 are SGHTS and YDEGEE. CDR3 size: 15 residues. V was cut by 3 bases and J by 9 bases, with 19 bases left in between. The CDR3 here is CASSSLRGPGRPQHF. CDR3 coding DNA: TGTGCCAGCAGCTCGCTCCGAGGGCCGGGGAGGCCCCAGCATTTT.

The sample holds many counts of this clonotype. The V call is TRBV20-1, the J call TRBJ2-1, with 11 bases fitting TRBD2. The CDR3 covers 16 residues. Germline V gene lookup returns CDR1 DFQATT and CDR2 SNEGSKA (reference sequence). With V trimmed by 3 bases and J by 3 bases, 7 bases remained unmatched. The CDR3 sequence is CSASPLLAGVYNEQFF. The CDR3 coding sequence is TGCAGTGCTAGTCCCCTACTAGCGGGAGTCTACAATGAGCAGTTCTTC.

This clonotype has at least ten counts. The CDR3, as DNA: TGCAGTGCTAGAGGTGAGGGGAATCAGCCCCAGCATTTT. This sequence encodes CSARGEGNQPQHF. This chain joins TRBV20-1 and TRBJ1-5; perhaps TRBD1 as D (5 bases). Germline loops: CDR1 DFQATT, CDR2 SNEGSKA (reference sequence). The CDR3 runs to 13 residues. Between the trimmed V and J ends, which lost 1 base and 4 bases, there was a span of 8 bases.

J is TRBJ1-2 and V is TRBV11-2; D might be TRBD1 (6 bases). V lost 3 bases, J lost 6 bases, and 20 bases lay in between. The CDR3 runs 16 residues. The germline V gene encodes CDR1 SGHAT and CDR2 FQNNGV. The CDR3 DNA reads as TGTGCCAGCAGCTTTAACGGGGGGCCCTCGGGGGATGGCTACACCTTC. Amino acids: CASSFNGGPSGDGYTF.

This clonotype was seen repeatedly, ten times or more. The J gene is TRBJ2-3, the V gene TRBV19, with 9 bases identical to TRBD1. The CDR3 has 17 amino acids. Looked up from germline, CDR1 is LNHDA and CDR2 is SQIVND (reference sequence). Losses at the gene ends were 6 bases for V and 4 bases for J; bases not matched to a gene: 14. The CDR3 protein is CASRRYTGGYSPDTQYF. CDR3 DNA: TGTGCCAGTAGACGCTATACAGGGGGCTACTCCCCAGATACGCAGTATTTT.

The chain is built from TRBV15 and TRBJ2-1, with 14 bases that match TRBD2. V lost 5 bases, J lost 9 bases, and 15 bases stayed unmatched. This CDR3 contains 18 residues. CDR1 and CDR2 (germline): LNHNV, YYDKDF (reference sequence). As DNA, the CDR3 is TGTGCCACCAGCGGGGAAGATGGGACTAGCGGGAGTTTCGGTGAGCAGTTCTTC. Translated: CATSGEDGTSGSFGEQFF.

V is TRBV7-9 and J is TRBJ1-1; a possible D gene is TRBD1 (5 bases). Germline V CDR1 and CDR2: SEHNR, FQNEAQ (reference sequence). With 0 bases removed from V and 1 base from J, the gap between germline ends came to 9 bases. The CDR3 length is 15 residues. Written as DNA, the CDR3 is TGTGCCAGCAGCTTAGCGACAGCTACGAACACTGAAGCTTTCTTT. It translates to CASSLATATNTEAFF.

The V gene is TRBV11-2, the J gene TRBJ1-4; 7 bases map to TRBD1. Unmatched junction bases numbered 19, after V lost 5 bases and J lost 13 bases. This CDR3 is 16 amino acids long. Germline V gene sequence: CDR1 SGHAT, CDR2 FQNNGV. This CDR3 reads CASSLTGVRSLGGLFF. The CDR3 DNA sequence: TGTGCCAGCAGCCTCACAGGGGTTCGGAGCCTCGGAGGACTGTTTTTT.

This clonotype has a single count. This rearrangement joins TRBV28 to TRBJ2-7; 8 bases fit TRBD2. The germline gives CDR1 MDHEN, CDR2 SYDVKM. There are 15 residues in the CDR3. V trimming: 3 bases; J trimming: 0 bases; junction bases outside the gene matches: 4. The CDR3 protein is CASSFSSGYSYEQYF. CDR3 nucleotides: TGTGCCAGCAGTTTTTCTAGCGGGTACTCCTACGAGCAGTACTTC.

With regard to this clonotype: It may be a read error: a sequence one base away is much more abundant. The V call is TRBV6-6, the J call TRBJ2-2; TRBD2 agrees at 10 bases. Germline V lookup: CDR1 MNHNY, CDR2 SVGAGI (reference sequence). The CDR3 covers 16 residues. Trimming took 6 bases from V and 2 from J; bases not matched to a gene: 6. The CDR3 sequence is CASSRLAGLNTGELFF. DNA for the CDR3: TGTGCCAGCAGCCGACTAGCGGGCCTTAACACCGGGGAGCTGTTTTTT.

This clonotype occurred many times. The gene calls are TRBV20-1 and TRBJ1-2; maybe TRBD1 (6 bases). Deletions cut 1 base from V and 6 bases from J, with 12 bases between. This CDR3 has 13 amino acids. Looked up from germline, CDR1 is DFQATT and CDR2 is SNEGSKA (reference sequence). The CDR3 coding sequence is TGCAGTGCTAGAGTATCACAGGGACATGGCTACACCTTC. It specifies CSARVSQGHGYTF.

Concerning this clonotype itself: A read error is possible here, since a much larger clone lies one base away. The J gene is TRBJ1-4, the V gene TRBV7-2, with D maybe TRBD1 (5 bases). Germline V gene data show CDR1 as SGHTA and CDR2 as FQGNSA. Trimming took 4 bases from V and 2 from J, leaving 11 bases between them. The CDR3 sequence is 15 residues long. CDR3 nucleotide sequence: TGTGCCAGCAGCTCCAGGGATGACACTAATGAAAAACTGTTTTTT. Translated, it gives CASSSRDDTNEKLFF. Full variable domain (rest looked up from reference TRBV7-2 and TRBJ1-4): GAGVSQSPSNKVTEKGKDVELRCDPISGHTALYWYRQSLGQGLEFLIYFQGNSAPDKSGLPSDRFSAERTGGSVSTLTIQRTQQEDSAVYLCASSSRDDTNEKLFFGSGTQLSVL.